This TCR beta chain was identified during a study of T-cell reconstitution after alpha-beta-depleted transplantation in children. Turning to this clonotype: The antigen is not known.

The study's findings and limits: Alpha-beta T cells about two months after transplant reportedly derived from several hundred expanded graft clones.

For TCRbeta, the library was prepared with unique molecular identifiers. Each CDR3 protein is one row after TCRdb ran MiXCR on the PCR reads. The data contain some 260,000 distinct CDR3 sequences, about 24% of them singletons. CDR3 size: 17 residues. Germline V gives CDR1 MGHRA, CDR2 YSYEKL. Trimming left V 0 bases short and J 3 bases short, with 17 bases between. This chain uses TRBV4-1 with TRBJ1-2; no reliable D call. This TCR was recovered from a female patient aged 2-15 years who had a stem cell transplant for congenital amegakaryocytic thrombocytopenia, so the T cells may come from the graft donor. Sequences were derived from PBMCs, mostly from graft donor cells, sampled 360 days after TCRalphabeta/CD19-depleted stem cell transplant. The CDR3 DNA reads TGCGCCAGCAGCCAAGATTGGTTCTATCAGGCGGACTATGGCTACACCTTC. Translated: CASSQDWFYQADYGYTF.